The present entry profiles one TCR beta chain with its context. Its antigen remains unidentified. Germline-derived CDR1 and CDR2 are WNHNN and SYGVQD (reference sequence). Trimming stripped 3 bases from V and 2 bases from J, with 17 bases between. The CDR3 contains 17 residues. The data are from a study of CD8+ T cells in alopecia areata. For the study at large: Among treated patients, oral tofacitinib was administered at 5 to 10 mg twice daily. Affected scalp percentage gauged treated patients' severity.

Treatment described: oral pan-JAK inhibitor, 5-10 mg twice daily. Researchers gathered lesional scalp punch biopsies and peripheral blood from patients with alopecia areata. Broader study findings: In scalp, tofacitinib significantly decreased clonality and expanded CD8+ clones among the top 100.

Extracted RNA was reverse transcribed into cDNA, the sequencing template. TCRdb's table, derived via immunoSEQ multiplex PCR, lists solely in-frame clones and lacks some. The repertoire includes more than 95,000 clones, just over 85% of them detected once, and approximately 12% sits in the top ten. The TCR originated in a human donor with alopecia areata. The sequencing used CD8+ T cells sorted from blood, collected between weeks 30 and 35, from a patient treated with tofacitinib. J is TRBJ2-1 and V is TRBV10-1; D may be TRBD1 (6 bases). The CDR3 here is CASSEGSEGVPYNEQFF. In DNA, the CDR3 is TGCGCCAGCAGTGAAGGTAGTGAGGGGGTTCCCTACAATGAGCAGTTCTTC.